The clone carrying this T cell receptor beta chain was detected only a few times. This sample stems from a study of cytomegalovirus exposure and HLA in healthy donors. Study details: In a previous analysis, about 100 million unique TCR beta sequences were found from roughly 200 million T cells.

CDR3 size: 18 residues. V shed 0 bases and J 6 bases; nucleotides not matched to a gene: 12. Germline CDR1 and CDR2: SGHTA and FQGNSA. PCR employed 60 Vbeta and 13 Jbeta primers. Clones were sequenced by immunoSEQ multiplex PCR, and TCRdb holds only the in-frame ones, with some missing. This table holds approximately 110,000 clones, 70% to 80% found once. This chain joins TRBV7-2 and TRBJ1-5; 9 nucleotides align to TRBD1. The sequenced sample consisted of PBMCs. This clonotype originated in a woman between 40 and 50 years old in good health and CMV-seronegative. The CDR3 bases are TGTGCCAGCAGCTTAGCCCCTGGACAGGGGAGATACGGTCAGCCCCAGCATTTT. This sequence encodes CASSLAPGQGRYGQPQHF. The full variable domain, its missing parts supplied by reference TRBV7-2 and TRBJ1-5, is GAGVSQSPSNKVTEKGKDVELRCDPISGHTALYWYRQSLGQGLEFLIYFQGNSAPDKSGLPSDRFSAERTGGSVSTLTIQRTQQEDSAVYLCASSLAPGQGRYGQPQHFGDGTRLSIL.